These 24 T cell receptor beta chains share one sample of origin, sequenced in a study of T cell responses to AZD1222 COVID-19 vaccine. Sequenced by immunoSEQ multiplex PCR; TCRdb stores in-frame clones only, minus some. The table has approximately 150,000 clones, 85% to 95% seen once; the top ten hold about 2.3%. The sample in question was peripheral blood, obtained on day 0 of AZD1222 vaccination. Receptors were obtained from an adult in good health.

This sequence joins TRBV19 and TRBJ2-3, with unresolved D. This CDR3 contains 11 residues. Germline CDR1 LNHDA, CDR2 SQIVND (reference sequence). The V end was cut by 4 bases, the J end by 4 bases, with 3 bases between. The CDR3 loop reads CASSKADTQYF. The DNA of the CDR3 is TGTGCCAGTAGTAAGGCAGATACGCAGTATTTT.

This chain connects TRBV30 to TRBJ1-4, with TRBD1 as a possible D gene (6 bases). The CDR3 length is 13 residues. Trimming removed 0 bases from V and 6 bases from J, with 8 bases in between. The germline CDR1 and CDR2 sequences are GTSNPN and SVGIG (reference sequence). The CDR3 DNA follows: TGTGCCTGGAGTGTCGGACAGCATGAAAAACTGTTTTTT. It encodes CAWSVGQHEKLFF.

This clone was seen only once. The chain employs TRBV14 and TRBJ1-2, with TRBD1 matching over 9 bases. V shed 3 bases, J shed 8 bases, and the junction held 16 bases outside the gene matches. Germline V lookup: CDR1 SGHDN, CDR2 FVKESK. This CDR3 region has 17 residues. The DNA for the CDR3 is TGTGCCAGCAGCCACCGGGACAGGGACCGAGAGGGAGGGGGCTACACCTTC. It encodes CASSHRDRDREGGGYTF.

This clone was counted once. This rearrangement joins TRBV29-1 to TRBJ2-1; D uncertain. CDR3 length: 13 amino acids. Germline CDR1 SQVTM, CDR2 ANQGSEA. V lost 5 bases and J lost 6, with 14 bases in between. The CDR3 DNA reads as TGCAGCGTTCCCCTCCTCAATGGCAATGAGCAGTTCTTC. Encoded protein: CSVPLLNGNEQFF.

This clone came up once. The rearrangement joins TRBV30 to TRBJ1-5; D possibly corresponds to TRBD1 (5 bases). The CDR3 is 16 residues long. The germline V gene has CDR1 GTSNPN and CDR2 SVGIG (reference sequence). Trimming pared 1 base from V and 2 bases from J, leaving 15 bases between. As DNA, the CDR3 is TGTGCCTGGAGTGCCCTCGGGGGGGTTGGCAATCAGCCCCAGCATTTT. It yields the protein CAWSALGGVGNQPQHF.

This clone has only one observation. The chain recombines TRBV19 with TRBJ1-5; TRBD1 matches at 7 bases. With V trimmed by 6 bases and J by 7 bases, 9 bases remained unmatched. Looked up from germline, CDR1 is LNHDA and CDR2 is SQIVND (reference sequence). The CDR3 covers 14 residues. The CDR3 here is CASRRGQGHQPQHF. The CDR3 DNA is TGTGCCAGTAGGAGGGGGCAGGGACACCAGCCCCAGCATTTT.

V is TRBV4-1 and J is TRBJ2-3; possibly TRBD1 or TRBD2 for D (5 bases each). Germline V lookup: CDR1 MGHRA, CDR2 YSYEKL. The CDR3 totals 15 residues. Trimming removed 4 bases at V and 4 bases at J, with 15 bases between. CDR3 amino acids: CASSPLGDLADTQYF. The CDR3 DNA sequence: TGCGCCAGCAGCCCCCTCGGGGACCTCGCAGATACGCAGTATTTT.

CDR3 DNA: TGTGCCTGGAGTGTAGTGGGCACCCTCTACGAGCAGTACTTC. Amino acid sequence: CAWSVVGTLYEQYF. The genes are TRBV30 and TRBJ2-7, with no clear D. Germline V gene sequence: CDR1 GTSNPN, CDR2 SVGIG (reference sequence). The CDR3 covers 14 residues. V was clipped by 0 bases and J by 3 bases, with 12 bases between them. Full variable domain (rest looked up from reference TRBV30 and TRBJ2-7): SQTIHQWPATLVQPVGSPLSLECTVEGTSNPNLYWYRQAAGRGLQLLFYSVGIGQISSEVPQNLSASRPQDRQFILSSKKLLLSDSGFYLCAWSVVGTLYEQYFGPGTRLTVT.

This clone was detected once. This chain links TRBV11-2 with TRBJ2-7; no reliable D call. CDR3 size: 14 residues. V lost 5 bases and J 1 base, leaving 12 bases between the germline ends. Germline CDR1 and CDR2: SGHAT and FQNNGV. Here the CDR3 DNA reads TGTGCCAGCAGCCCCCGATCCAGATCCTACGAGCAGTACTTC. It translates to CASSPRSRSYEQYF.

The chain couples TRBV7-9 to TRBJ2-1; tentative D call: TRBD2 (6 bases). The V gene's germline CDR1 is SEHNR and CDR2 FQNEAQ (reference sequence). Trimming took off 9 bases at V and 4 bases at J, with 16 bases between the two ends. CDR3 size: 14 residues. The CDR3 region has the DNA TGTGCCAGTATCCGGGACTCAGGGTACAATGAGCAGTTCTTC. Encoded protein: CASIRDSGYNEQFF.

This clone was found a few times. This rearrangement joins TRBV7-2 to TRBJ2-1; 12 nucleotides match TRBD2. The CDR3 sequence is 15 residues long. Germline CDR1 and CDR2: SGHTA and FQGNSA. V lost 8 bases to trimming and J lost 2 bases; unmatched junction nucleotides: 4. CDR3: CASSLAGGAYNEQFF. The DNA of the CDR3 is TGTGCCAGCTCACTAGCGGGAGGTGCCTACAATGAGCAGTTCTTC.

The chain carries TRBV7-9 and TRBJ2-1, with 7 bases aligning to TRBD1. V lost 7 bases to trimming and J lost 8 bases; unmatched junction nucleotides: 14. Germline V gene data show CDR1 as SEHNR and CDR2 as FQNEAQ (reference sequence). The CDR3 sequence is 15 residues long. CDR3 protein: CASTIQGQRGDEQFF. CDR3 in DNA: TGTGCCAGCACCATACAGGGACAGAGGGGCGATGAGCAGTTCTTC.

The chain recombines TRBV18 with TRBJ2-7; 7 bases align to TRBD1. This CDR3 is 15 amino acids long. Germline V CDR1 and CDR2: KGHSH, LQKENI. V was pared by 4 bases and J by 4 bases, with 10 bases of the junction left unmatched. CDR3 amino acids: CASSLIEGQPYEQYF. The DNA of the CDR3 is TGTGCCAGCTCACTCATAGAGGGACAGCCATACGAGCAGTACTTC. Combining the CDR3 with reference TRBV18 and TRBJ2-7 gives the whole variable domain NAGVMQNPRHLVRRRGQEARLRCSPMKGHSHVYWYRQLPEEGLKFMVYLQKENIIDESGMPKERFSAEFPKEGPSILRIQQVVRGDSAAYFCASSLIEGQPYEQYFGPGTRLTVT.

V and J are TRBV7-2 and TRBJ2-5; D remains ambiguous. Germline V gives CDR1 SGHTA, CDR2 FQGNSA. There are 13 residues in the CDR3. V lost 5 bases and J lost 0, with 7 bases in between. DNA for the CDR3: TGTGCCAGCAGCATTTCGTACCAAGAGACCCAGTACTTC. Protein product: CASSISYQETQYF. Full variable domain (remainder filled in from reference TRBV7-2 and TRBJ2-5): GAGVSQSPSNKVTEKGKDVELRCDPISGHTALYWYRQSLGQGLEFLIYFQGNSAPDKSGLPSDRFSAERTGGSVSTLTIQRTQQEDSAVYLCASSISYQETQYFGPGTRLLVL.

As DNA, the CDR3 is TGTGCCAGCTCACCAATGGGGGGGAATCAGCCCCAGCATTTT. Translation gives CASSPMGGNQPQHF. The rearrangement joins TRBV18 to TRBJ1-5, with a possible D match to TRBD1 (5 bases). V was shortened by 2 bases and J by 4 bases, with 9 bases between the two germline ends. CDR3 length: 14 residues. Germline V lookup: CDR1 KGHSH, CDR2 LQKENI. Combining the CDR3 with reference TRBV18 and TRBJ1-5 gives the whole variable domain NAGVMQNPRHLVRRRGQEARLRCSPMKGHSHVYWYRQLPEEGLKFMVYLQKENIIDESGMPKERFSAEFPKEGPSILRIQQVVRGDSAAYFCASSPMGGNQPQHFGDGTRLSIL.

V and J are TRBV18 and TRBJ1-1; 8 bases are shared with TRBD1. The V gene's germline CDR1 is KGHSH and CDR2 LQKENI. This CDR3 spans 12 amino acids. With 2 bases clipped from V and 9 bases from J, the junction kept 2 bases outside the gene matches. This chain's CDR3 is CASSPGDRKAFF. CDR3 bases: TGTGCCAGCTCACCAGGGGACAGGAAAGCTTTCTTT.

The chain has TRBV30 and TRBJ1-1; D ambiguous. The V gene lost 8 bases and the J gene lost 8 bases, with 21 bases spanning the gap. The length of the CDR3 is 13 residues. The V gene's germline CDR1 is GTSNPN and CDR2 SVGIG (reference sequence). For the CDR3, the DNA is TGTGCCAGCAAACTTCAACCAGGCAGGGAAGCTTTCTTT. It codes for CASKLQPGREAFF.

V is TRBV7-2 and J is TRBJ2-7; 7 bases align to TRBD2. With 5 bases clipped from V and 3 bases from J, the junction kept 10 bases outside the gene matches. This CDR3 comprises 15 residues. Germline CDR1 SGHTA, CDR2 FQGNSA. CDR3 sequence reads: CASSPPWGGGYEQYF. CDR3 DNA sequence: TGTGCCAGCAGCCCCCCGTGGGGGGGAGGCTACGAGCAGTACTTC.

This chain connects TRBV24-1 to TRBJ2-1, with 8 positions matching TRBD1. CDR1 and CDR2 from the germline V gene are KGHDR and SFDVKD. The CDR3 loop spans 16 amino acids. Trimming at V came to 2 bases and at J to 7 bases, leaving 9 bases not matched to a gene. CDR3 amino acids: CATSDSRQGASNEQFF. CDR3 coding DNA: TGTGCCACCAGTGATTCGAGGCAGGGGGCTTCGAATGAGCAGTTCTTC.

A word on this clone: Other DNA variants within this sample encode the same CDR3. This sequence joins TRBV5-1 and TRBJ2-7, with 8 positions matching TRBD1. The germline gives CDR1 SGHRS, CDR2 YFSETQ. The CDR3 is 13 residues long. V was clipped by 4 bases and J by 7 bases; unmatched bases: 7. This chain's CDR3 is CASSLGTGYEQYF. The CDR3 DNA is TGCGCCAGCAGCCTAGGGACAGGTTATGAGCAGTACTTC.

The sample holds one count of this clone. This chain connects TRBV3-1 (or the pseudogene TRBV3-2) to TRBJ1-3; D gene ambiguous. The V end lost 2 bases, the J end lost 3 bases, and 8 bases lay between the germline ends. The germline V gene encodes CDR1 LGHDT and CDR2 YNNKEL (reference sequence). The CDR3 sequence is 14 residues long. CDR3 amino acids: CASSQIAIGNTIYF. The CDR3 DNA reads TGTGCCAGCAGCCAAATCGCCATTGGAAACACCATATATTTT.

This chain connects TRBV9 to TRBJ2-3; D gene ambiguous. The CDR3 extends over 14 amino acids. V lost 3 bases to trimming and J lost 5 bases, with 13 bases between them. Per germline, CDR1 SGDLS and CDR2 YYNGEE. Written as DNA, the CDR3 is TGTGCCAGCAGCGGGGAATTGTGGGGAGATACGCAGTATTTT. It translates to CASSGELWGDTQYF.

The V and J genes are TRBV6-5 and TRBJ1-4, with a weak D call TRBD1 (5 bases). Germline V gene sequence: CDR1 MNHEY, CDR2 SVGAGI. V was trimmed by 0 bases and J by 2 bases, leaving 10 bases between them. The CDR3 covers 16 residues. CDR3 protein: CASSYSGKGTNEKLFF. The DNA for the CDR3 is TGTGCCAGCAGTTACTCGGGGAAGGGGACTAATGAAAAACTGTTTTTT.

This chain links TRBV4-3 with TRBJ1-2; possibly TRBD1 for D (6 bases). V lost 0 bases, J lost 1 base, and 15 bases lay in between. The CDR3 runs 17 residues. CDR1 and CDR2 from the germline V gene are LGHNA and YSLEER. The CDR3 loop is CASSQDLPRTVNYGYTF. The DNA of the CDR3 is TGCGCCAGCAGCCAAGACTTACCCCGGACAGTTAACTATGGCTACACCTTC.